The 23 T cell receptor beta chains in this list originate from one sample, sequenced in a study of long-term antiretroviral therapy in people with HIV. The assay used was immunoSEQ (version v3.0), run at survey level. The repertoire was sequenced with immunoSEQ multiplex PCR; TCRdb's copy has only in-frame clones and lacks some. The sample contains about 21,000 clones, 80% to 90% of which appear only once. The sequences come from unsorted PBMCs, collected 1.9 years after starting antiretroviral therapy. Source of these receptors: a woman between 50 and 59 years old with HIV.

The rearrangement uses TRBV19 and TRBJ1-2; 9 positions match TRBD1. CDR3 length: 15 amino acids. The trim removed 5 bases at V and 6 bases at J, leaving 10 bases unmatched. The germline CDR1 and CDR2 sequences are LNHDA and SQIVND (reference sequence). CDR3 sequence (DNA): TGTGCCAGTAGTCCACTGCGACAGGGGGAAGATGGCTACACCTTC. Translating it yields CASSPLRQGEDGYTF.

V is TRBV6-5 and J is TRBJ2-3; D remains ambiguous. The CDR3 sequence is 12 residues long. Germline CDR1 is MNHEY and CDR2 is SVGAGI. Trimming cost V 5 bases and J 0 bases, with 3 bases left between them. The CDR3: CASSSSTDTQYF. Here the CDR3 DNA reads TGTGCCAGCAGTAGTAGCACAGATACGCAGTATTTT.

The genes are TRBV10-2 and TRBJ2-7, with 9 bases aligning to TRBD1. J gave up 4 bases and V 4 bases, and 8 bases lay outside the gene matches. CDR3 length equals 15 residues. CDR1 WSHSY and CDR2 SAAADI come from the germline V gene. CDR3 DNA sequence: TGCGCCAGCAGTGGTTCCACAGGGGGCCGATACGAGCAGTACTTC. It is translated as CASSGSTGGRYEQYF.

J is TRBJ1-2 and V is TRBV7-3, with D perhaps TRBD1 (6 bases). This CDR3 is built from 15 residues. The germline gives CDR1 SGHTA, CDR2 FQGTGA. The ends were cut back, 4 bases at V and 2 bases at J, with 14 bases in the middle. DNA of the CDR3: TGTGCCAGCAGCTCAGGCGGGGGCGTAAACTATGGCTACACCTTC. This codes for CASSSGGGVNYGYTF.

The gene calls are TRBV19 and TRBJ2-1; possible D gene TRBD2, 7 bases. V dropped 3 bases and J dropped 6 bases, with 15 bases sitting between them. The CDR3 runs to 15 residues. From germline, CDR1 is LNHDA and CDR2 SQIVND (reference sequence). CDR3 sequence reads: CASSMPGGLGNEQFF. The CDR3 DNA sequence: TGTGCCAGTAGTATGCCGGGGGGCTTAGGCAATGAGCAGTTCTTC.

The chain has TRBV11-2 and TRBJ1-1, with D perhaps TRBD1 (6 bases). This CDR3 contains 15 residues. Germline CDR1 and CDR2: SGHAT and FQNNGV. Trimming removed 5 bases from V and 3 bases from J, with 16 bases in between. CDR3 residues: CASSHYRVRDTEAFF. The DNA of the CDR3 is TGTGCCAGCAGCCATTACAGGGTTAGGGACACTGAAGCTTTCTTT.

The gene calls are TRBV7-2 and TRBJ2-5; 9 bases agree with TRBD2. Germline values: CDR1 SGHTA, CDR2 FQGNSA. The V gene end was trimmed by 5 bases and the J gene end by 6 bases; junction bases not matched to a gene: 7. There are 14 residues in the CDR3. DNA for the CDR3: TGTGCCAGCAGCGGCGGGGGGGCCCTGAAGACCCAGTACTTC. Residues: CASSGGGALKTQYF. Based on the CDR3 plus reference TRBV7-2 and TRBJ2-5, the full variable domain is GAGVSQSPSNKVTEKGKDVELRCDPISGHTALYWYRQSLGQGLEFLIYFQGNSAPDKSGLPSDRFSAERTGGSVSTLTIQRTQQEDSAVYLCASSGGGALKTQYFGPGTRLLVL.

This clone was recorded only once. This chain uses TRBV7-2 with TRBJ1-6; D is undetermined. This CDR3 has 16 residues. Germline V CDR1 and CDR2: SGHTA, FQGNSA. The germline V and J ends were trimmed by 5 bases and 4 bases, with 15 bases remaining between them. For the CDR3, the DNA is TGTGCCAGCAGCGCGGAGGACGGGTTTTATAATTCACCCCTCCACTTT. It encodes CASSAEDGFYNSPLHF.

The chain links TRBV7-6 to TRBJ2-7, with D possibly matching TRBD2 (6 bases). Germline CDR1 reads SGHVS; CDR2 reads FNYEAQ. V gave up 1 base and J gave up 3 bases, with 13 bases separating them. The CDR3 extends over 15 amino acids. The CDR3 is CASSLGVGGVYEQYF. The CDR3, as DNA: TGTGCCAGCAGCTTAGGCGTAGGAGGGGTCTACGAGCAGTACTTC. The full variable domain, completed using reference TRBV7-6 and TRBJ2-7, is GAGVSQSPRYKVTKRGQDVALRCDPISGHVSLYWYRQALGQGPEFLTYFNYEAQQDKSGLPNDRFSAERPEGSISTLTIQRTEQRDSAMYRCASSLGVGGVYEQYFGPGTRLTVT.

V usage is TRBV29-1 and J usage is TRBJ2-7; no clear D. Between the trimmed V and J ends, which lost 7 bases and 2 bases, there was a span of 15 bases. This CDR3 contains 13 residues. The germline gives CDR1 SQVTM, CDR2 ANQGSEA. CDR3: CSAARAPAYEQYF. In DNA, the CDR3 is TGCAGCGCAGCTAGGGCGCCAGCCTACGAGCAGTACTTC.

The rearrangement links TRBV28 to TRBJ1-1, with TRBD1 as a possible D gene (5 bases). Germline loops: CDR1 MDHEN, CDR2 SYDVKM. CDR3 length equals 16 residues. With 5 bases removed from V and 1 base from J, the gap between germline ends came to 17 bases. The CDR3 spells CASSPAVGGPNTEAFF. CDR3 nucleotide sequence: TGTGCCAGCAGTCCGGCGGTGGGGGGACCGAACACTGAAGCTTTCTTT.

CDR3 region: CASSVPGFLGTEAFF. Written as DNA, the CDR3 is TGTGCCAGCAGCGTACCCGGATTTTTAGGTACTGAAGCTTTCTTT. The genes are TRBV21-1 and TRBJ1-1. TRBV21-1 is listed as a pseudogene. The length of the CDR3 is 15 residues.

CDR3 amino acids: CASSLAPGTSPLHF. CDR3 sequence (DNA): TGTGCCAGCAGCTTAGCCCCCGGGACCTCACCCCTCCACTTT. V gene TRBV7-2 combines with J gene TRBJ1-6; TRBD1 might be the D (5 bases). CDR3 length: 14 amino acids. Trimming cost V 0 bases and J 10 bases, with 10 bases left between them. Germline V gene lookup returns CDR1 SGHTA and CDR2 FQGNSA.

The rearrangement joins TRBV5-4 to TRBJ2-7; 11 nucleotides align to TRBD2. V shed 1 base, J shed 3 bases, and the junction held 3 bases outside the gene matches. The CDR3 runs 15 residues. Germline V gene sequence: CDR1 SGHNT, CDR2 YYREEE (reference sequence). The CDR3 protein is CASSLPSGGHYEQYF. CDR3 nucleotide sequence: TGTGCCAGCAGCTTGCCTAGCGGGGGGCACTACGAGCAGTACTTC.

The V gene is TRBV15, the J gene TRBJ2-2; D is ambiguous. This CDR3 comprises 12 residues. Germline V gene data show CDR1 as LNHNV and CDR2 as YYDKDF (reference sequence). V lost 5 bases and J 5 bases, leaving 6 bases between the germline ends. CDR3 sequence: CATSRPTGELFF. The CDR3 bases are TGTGCCACCAGCCGCCCGACCGGGGAGCTGTTTTTT.

The chain is built from TRBV2 and TRBJ2-7; D unresolved. CDR3 length equals 14 residues. Per the germline V gene, CDR1 is SNHLY and CDR2 is FYNNEI. Trimming removed 4 bases at V and 5 bases at J, with 15 bases between. CDR3 loop: CASSGTDSPDEQYF. The CDR3 bases are TGTGCCAGCAGTGGAACGGATTCCCCCGACGAGCAGTACTTC.

This chain's CDR3 is CASSLQGADEQFF. As DNA, the CDR3 is TGCGCCAGCAGTCTACAGGGGGCCGATGAGCAGTTCTTC. V is TRBV10-1 and J is TRBJ2-1, with TRBD1 matching 9 bases. This CDR3 spans 13 amino acids. The V gene end was trimmed by 5 bases and the J gene end by 8 bases; junction bases not matched to a gene: 4. Germline-derived CDR1 and CDR2 are WNHNN and SYGVQD (reference sequence).

The genes are TRBV11-2 and TRBJ2-7, with TRBD1 matching over 7 bases. CDR1 SGHAT and CDR2 FQNNGV come from the germline V gene. This CDR3 comprises 14 residues. V was pared by 5 bases and J by 7 bases, with 11 bases of the junction left unmatched. The CDR3 DNA is TGTGCCAGCAGCGACCTGGGACAGATGGGGGAGCAGTACTTC. Protein sequence: CASSDLGQMGEQYF.

The chain recombines TRBV30 with TRBJ2-2; D ambiguous. CDR1 GTSNPN and CDR2 SVGIG come from the germline V gene (reference sequence). There are 13 residues in the CDR3. V was cut by 5 bases and J by 0 bases, with 7 bases left in between. In DNA, the CDR3 is TGTGCCTGGGATGTTGCGAACACCGGGGAGCTGTTTTTT. It encodes CAWDVANTGELFF.

This chain connects TRBV14 to TRBJ1-2; 7 bases line up with TRBD1. The CDR3 loop spans 14 amino acids. The J segment lost 2 bases and the V segment lost 2 bases, leaving 2 bases of the junction unmatched. Germline loops: CDR1 SGHDN, CDR2 FVKESK. The CDR3 DNA sequence: TGTGCCAGCAGCCAATACAGGGGCAACTATGGCTACACCTTC. This encodes CASSQYRGNYGYTF.

The chain is built from TRBV6-5 and TRBJ2-5; 8 positions agree with TRBD1. CDR1 and CDR2 (germline): MNHEY, SVGAGI. The J segment lost 5 bases and the V segment lost 4 bases, leaving 6 bases of the junction unmatched. This CDR3 has 14 residues. CDR3 nucleotides: TGTGCCAGCAGTTCATCCCACAGGGGGGAGACCCAGTACTTC. Its translation: CASSSSHRGETQYF.

This clone has just a few counts. The rearrangement uses TRBV18 and TRBJ2-6; tentatively, D is TRBD2 (5 bases). The germline V gene has CDR1 KGHSH and CDR2 LQKENI. V was shortened by 5 bases and J by 0 bases, with 23 bases between the two germline ends. The CDR3 runs 20 residues. Written as DNA, the CDR3 is TGTGCCAGCTCAGGTCTAGGGAGCCCAGGCAGGATCTCTGGGGCCAACGTCCTGACTTTC. Translating it yields CASSGLGSPGRISGANVLTF.

The chain employs TRBV7-2 and TRBJ1-1; the match to TRBD1 covers 7 bases. The CDR3 runs to 12 residues. Trimming took 2 bases from V and 7 from J; bases not matched to a gene: 1. Germline V gives CDR1 SGHTA, CDR2 FQGNSA. In DNA, the CDR3 is TGTGCCAGCAGCTTACAGGGGGGTGAAGCTTTCTTT. Encoded protein: CASSLQGGEAFF.